What follows describes a single T cell receptor (beta chain). This clonotype was counted at least ten times. The specificity of this receptor is unknown. No much larger clonotype is one base removed from it; base qualities were not supplied. Profiling of TCR beta VDJ combinations and CDR3 sequences used genomic DNA as the template. An Illumina HiSeq 2000 was the platform used for TCR repertoire sequencing. Concerning the study's data processing: Repertoire assessment relied on Simpson's diversity index, CDR3 size and DJ length profiles, and TRBV/TRBJ rearrangement plots. Whichever DNA sequence was most abundant in the deep sequencing data was defined as the immunodominant clone. CDR3 amino acid sequences were checked for sharing between subjects and were compared against published repertoires and the VDJdb database. The public reads were reprocessed in TCRdb via fastp at Q25 and MiXCR, keeping in-frame beta chains. Entries are consolidated by CDR3 protein sequence, retaining the most common genes and DNA. TCRdb's processing, not the authors' own work, is the source of the V and J calls. In this sample the table shows over 150,000 distinct CDR3 sequences, about 44% of which occur a single time. 13% of the sample belongs to the ten largest clones.

The sample originates from a study of CD8+CD57+ T cells in acquired aplastic anemia (dated by TCRdb to the late 2010s). Context from the whole study: Extracted DNA from sorted CD4+ and CD8+ cells averaged 3.2 ug, ranging from about 0.19 to 30 ug. CD8+CD57+ expansion was defined as frequency above the mean frequency observed in healthy subjects.

Overall study outcomes, separate from this receptor: Although some 28 CD8+ CDR3 sequences were shared by patients and controls, these sequences appeared highly expressed in patients and within the immunodominant clones of patients. No significant difference in CD8+ Simpson's diversity was found between patients and healthy controls (P=0.060).

The patients picked for sequencing were ones in whom flow cytometry had shown an expansion of CD8+CD57+ cells. Every patient had severe acquired aplastic anemia, diagnosed using the International Study of Aplastic Anemia and Agranulocytosis and Camitta criteria. At the time blood was sampled, none of the patients had received any therapy. The study deep-sequenced TCR repertoires of sorted CD4+ and CD8+ blood T cells from severe aplastic anemia patients and healthy subjects. Patients were enrolled under clinicaltrials.gov protocols 00001620, 01623167, 00001397, 00071045, 00081523 and 00961064 in the USA. Ficoll-Paque density gradient centrifugation was used to isolate peripheral blood mononuclear cells. Before DNA was extracted, CD4+ and CD8+ T cells were sorted using either FACS or magnetic beads. What was sequenced was sorted CD4+, CD8+, or CD8+CD57+ T cells (not recorded which) from PBMCs. The sequence derives from a human donor with aplastic anemia.

The DNA sequence is given as TGTGCCAGCAGCCCAGGGACTAGCGGGGGGGCCGGGGAGACCCAGTACTTC. Its translation reads: CASSPGTSGGAGETQYF. The chain was built from TRBV7-3 and TRBJ2-5, with 16 middle bases fitting TRBD2. The CDR3 spans 17 residues, from the cysteine through the phenylalanine. Only the CDR3 portion is preserved as DNA: 51 bases, with reading frame beginning at the first base. Trimming takes 5 bases off V and 5 bases off J; junction bases not matched to a gene: 8. For CDR1 and CDR2, the germline V gene lists SGHTA and FQGTGA.